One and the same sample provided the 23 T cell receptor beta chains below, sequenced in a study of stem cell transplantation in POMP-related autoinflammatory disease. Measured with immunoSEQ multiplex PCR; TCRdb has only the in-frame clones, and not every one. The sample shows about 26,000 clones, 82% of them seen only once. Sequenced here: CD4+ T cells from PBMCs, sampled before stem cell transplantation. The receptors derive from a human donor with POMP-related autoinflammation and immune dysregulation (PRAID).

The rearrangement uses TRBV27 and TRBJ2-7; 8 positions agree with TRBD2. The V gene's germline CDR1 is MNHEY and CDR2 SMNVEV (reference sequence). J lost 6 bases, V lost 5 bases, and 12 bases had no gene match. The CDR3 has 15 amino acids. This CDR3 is CASSLSPGLGAEQYF. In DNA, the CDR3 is TGTGCCAGCAGTCTCTCCCCGGGACTAGGGGCCGAGCAGTACTTC.

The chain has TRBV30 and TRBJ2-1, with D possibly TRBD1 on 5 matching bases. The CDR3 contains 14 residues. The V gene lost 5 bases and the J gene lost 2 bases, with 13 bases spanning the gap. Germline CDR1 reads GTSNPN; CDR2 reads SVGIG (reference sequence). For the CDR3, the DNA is TGTGCCTGGGGTGACAGTCGCCCCTACAATGAGCAGTTCTTC. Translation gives CAWGDSRPYNEQFF.

CDR3 in amino acids: CASSPSPSQALVGTEAFF. The DNA for the CDR3 is TGTGCCAGCTCACCATCCCCCTCTCAGGCCCTCGTAGGCACTGAAGCTTTCTTT. The rearrangement uses TRBV18 and TRBJ1-1; D not certain. Germline lookup yields CDR1 KGHSH and CDR2 LQKENI. V lost 2 bases to trimming and J lost 4 bases, with 23 bases between them. CDR3 length: 18 amino acids.

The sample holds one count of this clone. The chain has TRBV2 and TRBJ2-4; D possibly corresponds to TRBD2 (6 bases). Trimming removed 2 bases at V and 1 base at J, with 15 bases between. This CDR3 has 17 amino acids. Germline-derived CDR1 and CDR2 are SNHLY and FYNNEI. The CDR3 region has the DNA TGTGCCAGCAGTGAACTCGCGGGGCTTCTTGCCAAAAACATTCAGTACTTC. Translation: CASSELAGLLAKNIQYF.

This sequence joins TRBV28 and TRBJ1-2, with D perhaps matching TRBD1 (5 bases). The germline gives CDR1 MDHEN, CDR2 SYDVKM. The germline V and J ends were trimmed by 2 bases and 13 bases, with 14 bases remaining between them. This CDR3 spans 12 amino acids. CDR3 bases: TGTGCCAGCAGTTTAAATACAGGTAGTCGCACCTTC. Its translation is CASSLNTGSRTF.

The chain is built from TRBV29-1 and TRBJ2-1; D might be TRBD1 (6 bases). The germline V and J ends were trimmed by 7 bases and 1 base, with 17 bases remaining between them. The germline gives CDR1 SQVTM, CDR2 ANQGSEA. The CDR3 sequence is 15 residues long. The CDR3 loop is CSADAPGVSYNEQFF. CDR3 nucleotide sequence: TGCAGCGCTGACGCCCCAGGGGTGTCCTACAATGAGCAGTTCTTC.

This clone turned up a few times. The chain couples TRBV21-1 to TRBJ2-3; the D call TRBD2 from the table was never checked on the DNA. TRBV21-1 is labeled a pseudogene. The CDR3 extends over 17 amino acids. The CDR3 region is CASSKARPGIPYDTQYF. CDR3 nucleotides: TGTGCCAGCAGCAAAGCGAGGCCCGGAATCCCCTACGATACGCAGTATTTT.

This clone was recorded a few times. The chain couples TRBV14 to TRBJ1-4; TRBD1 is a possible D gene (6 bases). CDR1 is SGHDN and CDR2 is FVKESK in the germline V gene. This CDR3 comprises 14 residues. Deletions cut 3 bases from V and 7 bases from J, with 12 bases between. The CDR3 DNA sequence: TGTGCCAGCAGCCACGGAGGGGGGGTTGAAAAACTGTTTTTT. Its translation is CASSHGGGVEKLFF.

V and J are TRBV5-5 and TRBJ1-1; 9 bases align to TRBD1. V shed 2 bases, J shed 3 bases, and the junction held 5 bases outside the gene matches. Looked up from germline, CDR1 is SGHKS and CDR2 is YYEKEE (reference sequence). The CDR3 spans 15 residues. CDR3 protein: CASSLGQGWHTEAFF. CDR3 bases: TGTGCCAGCAGCTTAGGACAGGGGTGGCACACTGAAGCTTTCTTT.

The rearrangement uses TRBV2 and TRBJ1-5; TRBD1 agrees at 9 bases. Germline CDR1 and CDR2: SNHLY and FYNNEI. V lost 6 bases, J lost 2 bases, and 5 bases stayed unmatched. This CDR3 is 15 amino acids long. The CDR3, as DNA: TGTGCCAGCAGGCACAGGGGGCTGGGCAATCAGCCCCAGCATTTT. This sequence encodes CASRHRGLGNQPQHF.

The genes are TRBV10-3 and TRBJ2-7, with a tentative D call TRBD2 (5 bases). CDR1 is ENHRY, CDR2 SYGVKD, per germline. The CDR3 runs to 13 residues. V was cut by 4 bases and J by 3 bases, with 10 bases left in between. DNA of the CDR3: TGTGCCATCAGTGCCGGGGTTTTCTACGAGCAGTACTTC. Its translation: CAISAGVFYEQYF.

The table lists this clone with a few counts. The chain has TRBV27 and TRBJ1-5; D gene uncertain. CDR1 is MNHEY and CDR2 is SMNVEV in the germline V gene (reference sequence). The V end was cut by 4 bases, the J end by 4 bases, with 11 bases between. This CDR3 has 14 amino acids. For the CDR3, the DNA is TGTGCCAGCAGTTCACTTATGCCGAATCAGCCCCAGCATTTT. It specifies CASSSLMPNQPQHF.

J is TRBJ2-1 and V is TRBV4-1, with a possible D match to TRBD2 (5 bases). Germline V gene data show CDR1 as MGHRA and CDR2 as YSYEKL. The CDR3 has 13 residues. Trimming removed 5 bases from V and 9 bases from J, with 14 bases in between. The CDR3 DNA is TGCGCCAGCAGCACCCCAGGAGGAGGTGAGCAGTTCTTC. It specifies CASSTPGGGEQFF.

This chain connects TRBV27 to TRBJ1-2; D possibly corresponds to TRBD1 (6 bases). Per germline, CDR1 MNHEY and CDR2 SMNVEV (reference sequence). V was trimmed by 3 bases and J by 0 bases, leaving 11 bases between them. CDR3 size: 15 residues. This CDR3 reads CASSLFWGPNYGYTF. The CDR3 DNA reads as TGTGCCAGCAGTTTGTTTTGGGGGCCTAACTATGGCTACACCTTC.

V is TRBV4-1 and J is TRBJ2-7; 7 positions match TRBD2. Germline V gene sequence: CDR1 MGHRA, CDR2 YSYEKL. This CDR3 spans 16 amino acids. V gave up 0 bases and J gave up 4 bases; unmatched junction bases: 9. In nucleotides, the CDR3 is TGCGCCAGCAGCCAAGATAGGTCGCGGGAGAGGTACGAGCAGTACTTC. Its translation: CASSQDRSRERYEQYF.

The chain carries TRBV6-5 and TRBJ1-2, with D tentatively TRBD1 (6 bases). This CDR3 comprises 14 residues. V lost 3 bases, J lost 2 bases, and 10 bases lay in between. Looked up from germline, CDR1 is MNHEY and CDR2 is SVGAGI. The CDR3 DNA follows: TGTGCCAGCAGTTATTTAACAGGGAACTATGGCTACACCTTC. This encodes CASSYLTGNYGYTF.

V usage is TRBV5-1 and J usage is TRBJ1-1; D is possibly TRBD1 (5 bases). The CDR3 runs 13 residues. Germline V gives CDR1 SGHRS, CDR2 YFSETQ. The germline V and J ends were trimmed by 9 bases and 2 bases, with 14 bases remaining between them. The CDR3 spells CANTHRINTEAFF. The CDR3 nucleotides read TGCGCCAACACACACAGGATTAACACTGAAGCTTTCTTT.

Here the CDR3 DNA reads TGTGCCAGCTCACCCGGCGTCAGGCAGATCATGAACACTGAAGCTTTCTTT. This encodes CASSPGVRQIMNTEAFF. The chain couples TRBV18 to TRBJ1-1; no clear D gene. This CDR3 has 17 residues. Trimming took 3 bases from V and 0 from J, leaving 17 bases between them. The germline gives CDR1 KGHSH, CDR2 LQKENI.

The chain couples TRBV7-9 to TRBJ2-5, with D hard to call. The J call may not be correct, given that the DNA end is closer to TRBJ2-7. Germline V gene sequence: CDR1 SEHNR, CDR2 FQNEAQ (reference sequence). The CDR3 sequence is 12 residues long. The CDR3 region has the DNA TGTGCCAGCAGCTTAGACACAAACGAGCAGTACTTC. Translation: CASSLDTNEQYF.

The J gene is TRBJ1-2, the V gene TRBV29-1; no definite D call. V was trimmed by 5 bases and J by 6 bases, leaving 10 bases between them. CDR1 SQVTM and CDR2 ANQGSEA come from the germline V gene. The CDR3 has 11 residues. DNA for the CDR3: TGCAGCGTTTCCAAGGTTAATGGCTACACCTTC. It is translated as CSVSKVNGYTF.

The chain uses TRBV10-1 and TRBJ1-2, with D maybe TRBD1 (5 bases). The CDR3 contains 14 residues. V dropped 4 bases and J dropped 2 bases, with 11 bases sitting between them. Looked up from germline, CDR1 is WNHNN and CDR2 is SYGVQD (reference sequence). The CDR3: CASSAGSSNYGYTF. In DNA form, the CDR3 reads TGCGCCAGCAGTGCAGGGAGCTCCAACTATGGCTACACCTTC.

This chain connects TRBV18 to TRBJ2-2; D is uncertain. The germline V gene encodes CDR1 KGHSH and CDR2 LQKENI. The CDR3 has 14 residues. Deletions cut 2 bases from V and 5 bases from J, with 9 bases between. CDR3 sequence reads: CASSPNPGTGELFF. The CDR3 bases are TGTGCCAGCTCACCAAATCCCGGTACCGGGGAGCTGTTTTTT.

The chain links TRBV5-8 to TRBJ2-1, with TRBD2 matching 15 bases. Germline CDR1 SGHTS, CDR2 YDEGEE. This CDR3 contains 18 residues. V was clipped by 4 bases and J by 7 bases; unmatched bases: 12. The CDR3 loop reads CASSATPGLAGGLNEQFF. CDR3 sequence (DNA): TGTGCCAGCAGCGCTACTCCGGGACTAGCGGGGGGCCTTAATGAGCAGTTCTTC.